This TCR beta chain stems from a study of blood T cell repertoires in COVID-19. Study information: Sources were T cells, B-cell-depleted T cells, or PBMCs; the material itself was cDNA or gDNA.

TCRdb keeps only in-frame clones here, not all; method: immunoSEQ multiplex PCR. The sample consists of about 300,000 clones, around four fifths of them appearing once. This clone was detected only once. This CDR3 comprises 13 residues. Trimming removed 11 bases at V and 3 bases at J, with 15 bases between. Germline CDR1 reads KGHDR; CDR2 reads SFDVKD. This receptor was taken from a woman between 45 and 60 years old with acute or convalescent COVID-19. Source material: peripheral blood. The V gene is TRBV24-1, the J gene TRBJ2-5; D possibly corresponds to TRBD2 (5 bases). CDR3 residues: CAIGMAGEETQYF. In DNA form, the CDR3 reads TGTGCCATCGGGATGGCAGGCGAAGAGACCCAGTACTTC.